A single sample is the source of the 24 T cell receptor beta chains below, sequenced in a study of blood T cell repertoires in COVID-19. Sequencing was performed with immunoSEQ multiplex PCR; in TCRdb, only in-frame clones are kept and a portion is missing. The sample carries over 65,000 clones, approximately 79% recorded once. The sample taken for sequencing was peripheral blood. The receptors originated from a man older than 75 with active COVID-19.

This chain uses TRBV2 with TRBJ1-1; 7 nucleotides line up with TRBD1. V lost 9 bases, J lost 0 bases, and 4 bases stayed unmatched. Germline V gene lookup returns CDR1 SNHLY and CDR2 FYNNEI. The CDR3 length is 13 residues. CDR3 in DNA: TGTGCCAGTACAGGGGCCATGAACACTGAAGCTTTCTTT. The encoded protein is CASTGAMNTEAFF. Full variable domain (rest looked up from reference TRBV2 and TRBJ1-1): EPEVTQTPSHQVTQMGQEVILRCVPISNHLYFYWYRQILGQKVEFLVSFYNNEISEKSEIFDDQFSVERPDGSNFTLKIRSTKLEDSAMYFCASTGAMNTEAFFGQGTRLTVV.

The genes are TRBV6-2 or TRBV6-3 and TRBJ1-5, with no clear D. Trimming left V 6 bases short and J 7 bases short, with 16 bases between. Germline-derived CDR1 and CDR2 are MNHEY and SVGEGT. The CDR3 runs to 14 residues. The CDR3: CASSLGPPGQPQHF. In DNA form, the CDR3 reads TGTGCCAGCAGCCTGGGCCCCCCGGGACAGCCCCAGCATTTT.

This clone has just one count. V usage is TRBV5-8 and J usage is TRBJ2-3; D is ambiguous. CDR1 is SGHTS and CDR2 is YDEGEE in the germline V gene. This CDR3 contains 15 residues. Trimming pared 0 bases from V and 3 bases from J, leaving 11 bases between. The CDR3 spells CASSLVPETTDTQYF. CDR3 nucleotide sequence: TGTGCCAGCAGCTTGGTCCCAGAAACGACAGATACGCAGTATTTT.

J is TRBJ2-1 and V is TRBV30, with D possibly matching TRBD2 (6 bases). Trimming removed 2 bases at V and 5 bases at J, with 13 bases between. CDR1 and CDR2 from the germline V gene are GTSNPN and SVGIG (reference sequence). The CDR3 consists of 14 residues. CDR3 DNA: TGTGCCTGGAGTAAACGGGGGATCAACAATGAGCAGTTCTTC. Its translation is CAWSKRGINNEQFF.

This clone was recorded once. The chain joins TRBV5-4 to TRBJ2-2, with 9 bases lining up with TRBD1. The CDR3 length is 12 residues. Per the germline V gene, CDR1 is SGHNT and CDR2 is YYREEE (reference sequence). V lost 7 bases to trimming and J lost 6 bases; unmatched junction nucleotides: 1. The CDR3 sequence: CASGQGPGELFF. CDR3 in DNA: TGTGCCAGCGGACAGGGGCCCGGGGAGCTGTTTTTT.

This chain connects TRBV30 to TRBJ1-1; 9 positions match TRBD1. The CDR3 contains 15 residues. Germline assignment: CDR1 GTSNPN and CDR2 SVGIG (reference sequence). The V and J ends lost 1 base and 5 bases, in that order; junction bases with no gene match: 8. The DNA of the CDR3 is TGTGCCTGGAGTGACCCCGGGACAGGGCGGACTGAAGCTTTCTTT. Protein: CAWSDPGTGRTEAFF.

The chain links TRBV18 to TRBJ2-5, with D perhaps TRBD2 (6 bases). There are 14 residues in the CDR3. V was shortened by 3 bases and J by 4 bases, with 12 bases between the two germline ends. In germline, CDR1 is KGHSH, CDR2 LQKENI. The CDR3 nucleotides are TGTGCCAGCTCACCCTCCGGGGGTTCAGAGACCCAGTACTTC. This codes for CASSPSGGSETQYF.

The V and J genes are TRBV29-1 and TRBJ2-7; TRBD1 matches 8 bases. Looked up from germline, CDR1 is SQVTM and CDR2 is ANQGSEA. V gave up 2 bases and J gave up 9 bases; unmatched junction bases: 3. This CDR3 has 11 residues. Written as DNA, the CDR3 is TGCAGCGTTGAAAGGACAGGGCGGCAGTACTTC. Its translation: CSVERTGRQYF.

The genes are TRBV6-4 and TRBJ2-7, with 10 bases identical to TRBD2. The germline CDR1 and CDR2 sequences are MRHNA and SNTAGT. V shed 4 bases and J 0 bases; nucleotides not matched to a gene: 3. The CDR3 has 15 amino acids. CDR3 in amino acids: CASSVASGSSYEQYF. Here the CDR3 DNA reads TGTGCCAGCAGTGTGGCTAGCGGGAGCTCCTACGAGCAGTACTTC.

This clone was detected a few times. The rearrangement uses TRBV27 and TRBJ1-2, with TRBD1 matching 10 bases. Trimming cost V 5 bases and J 4 bases; bases outside gene matches: 7. Germline values: CDR1 MNHEY, CDR2 SMNVEV (reference sequence). The CDR3 covers 15 residues. Here the CDR3 DNA reads TGTGCCAGCAGTCAGGGACAGGGGACGAGCTATGGCTACACCTTC. It encodes CASSQGQGTSYGYTF.

The chain recombines TRBV11-2 with TRBJ2-6; 8 bases line up with TRBD1. Germline V lookup: CDR1 SGHAT, CDR2 FQNNGV. This CDR3 contains 17 residues. Trimming cost V 4 bases and J 0 bases; bases outside gene matches: 5. The CDR3 region is CASSSQGARSGANVLTF. Here the CDR3 DNA reads TGTGCCAGCAGCTCGCAGGGGGCCCGCTCTGGGGCCAACGTCCTGACTTTC.

The chain carries TRBV3-1 (or the pseudogene TRBV3-2) and TRBJ1-1; D is unclear. The CDR3 totals 15 residues. V lost 3 bases and J 4 bases, leaving 15 bases between the germline ends. Germline CDR1 LGHDT, CDR2 YNNKEL (reference sequence). CDR3 in DNA: TGTGCCAGCAGCCATACGGGTGGCGCGGGCACTGAAGCTTTCTTT. Amino acids: CASSHTGGAGTEAFF.

The chain combines TRBV18 with TRBJ2-1, with TRBD2 matching 8 bases. Looked up from germline, CDR1 is KGHSH and CDR2 is LQKENI. J gave up 5 bases and V 0 bases, and 9 bases lay outside the gene matches. The CDR3 covers 17 residues. CDR3 sequence reads: CASSPPTRLATNNEQFF. In nucleotides, the CDR3 is TGTGCCAGCTCACCACCTACGCGACTAGCGACAAACAATGAGCAGTTCTTC.

This chain uses TRBV9 with TRBJ2-3, with TRBD2 matching over 12 bases. Germline V gene lookup returns CDR1 SGDLS and CDR2 YYNGEE. Trimming cost V 3 bases and J 3 bases; bases outside gene matches: 5. The CDR3 has 16 residues. CDR3 loop: CASSGPGLAGTDTQYF. CDR3 sequence (DNA): TGTGCCAGCAGCGGACCCGGACTAGCGGGAACAGATACGCAGTATTTT.

CDR3: CASSYGQVTYEQYF. Here the CDR3 DNA reads TGTGCCAGCAGTTATGGACAGGTAACCTACGAGCAGTACTTC. The chain uses TRBV6-5 and TRBJ2-7; the match to TRBD1 covers 7 bases. This CDR3 comprises 14 residues. CDR1 MNHEY and CDR2 SVGAGI come from the germline V gene. Germline trimming cut 3 bases from V and 2 bases from J; bases unmatched to any gene: 4.

The genes are TRBV6-2 or TRBV6-3 and TRBJ2-1, with 9 bases aligning to TRBD2. Germline V gene lookup returns CDR1 MNHEY and CDR2 SVGEGT. Trimming removed 2 bases from V and 4 bases from J; junction bases left unmatched: 6. The length of the CDR3 is 16 residues. CDR3 nucleotides: TGTGCCAGCAGTTACCCATCTAGCGGGGCGTACAATGAGCAGTTCTTC. Protein sequence: CASSYPSSGAYNEQFF.

V and J are TRBV5-1 and TRBJ2-5; possible D gene TRBD2, 6 bases. Germline V gene data show CDR1 as SGHRS and CDR2 as YFSETQ. CDR3 length equals 14 residues. Trimming took 4 bases from V and 3 from J, leaving 13 bases between them. CDR3 loop: CASSPGPGEETQYF. Written as DNA, the CDR3 is TGCGCCAGCAGCCCAGGTCCGGGAGAAGAGACCCAGTACTTC.

This clone was observed a single time. This chain uses TRBV5-1 with TRBJ1-2; TRBD1 matches 7 bases. J gave up 3 bases and V 5 bases, and 7 bases lay outside the gene matches. CDR3 size: 14 residues. CDR1 and CDR2 (germline): SGHRS, YFSETQ. The CDR3 nucleotides are TGCGCCAGCAGATCTAACAGGGGCGACTATGGCTACACCTTC. Its translation is CASRSNRGDYGYTF.

This chain uses TRBV28 with TRBJ2-1, with D tentatively TRBD2 (6 bases). Germline V gene lookup returns CDR1 MDHEN and CDR2 SYDVKM. Trimming took off 8 bases at V and 6 bases at J, with 11 bases between the two ends. This CDR3 region has 12 residues. CDR3 DNA: TGTGCCAGCGATCGGGAGTCCAATGAGCAGTTCTTC. Its translation: CASDRESNEQFF.

The chain has TRBV2 and TRBJ2-5; a weak D match, TRBD1 (6 bases). This CDR3 is built from 13 residues. V was pared by 5 bases and J by 4 bases, with 11 bases between. Germline values: CDR1 SNHLY, CDR2 FYNNEI. In DNA form, the CDR3 reads TGTGCCAGCAGTAAACAGGGTGGAGAGACCCAGTACTTC. This gives the protein CASSKQGGETQYF.

This clone occurred once. The rearrangement links TRBV20-1 to TRBJ1-2; D unresolved. CDR3 length: 10 residues. CDR1 is DFQATT and CDR2 is SNEGSKA in the germline V gene (reference sequence). The V end lost 3 bases, the J end lost 4 bases, and 3 bases lay between the germline ends. This chain's CDR3 is CSARAYGYTF. DNA for the CDR3: TGCAGTGCTAGGGCCTATGGCTACACCTTC.

V is TRBV6-5 and J is TRBJ1-2; the D is unclear. The CDR3 loop spans 12 amino acids. V shed 8 bases and J shed 1 base, with 8 bases lying between them. Germline V gene data show CDR1 as MNHEY and CDR2 as SVGAGI. The CDR3 DNA follows: TGTGCCAGCTCCTCAGATAACTATGGCTACACCTTC. This encodes CASSSDNYGYTF.

Of note for this clone: The sample contains more than one DNA sequence encoding this CDR3. V gene TRBV20-1 combines with J gene TRBJ2-7; D perhaps matches TRBD2 (6 bases). This CDR3 has 11 residues. With 4 bases removed from V and 3 bases from J, the gap between germline ends came to 7 bases. Per the germline V gene, CDR1 is DFQATT and CDR2 is SNEGSKA (reference sequence). The DNA for the CDR3 is TGCAGTGCTACGGGAGACTACGAGCAGTACTTC. Its translation: CSATGDYEQYF.

The chain joins TRBV29-1 to TRBJ2-5; D is undetermined. CDR1 SQVTM and CDR2 ANQGSEA come from the germline V gene. The germline V and J ends were trimmed by 7 bases and 1 base, with 7 bases remaining between them. The CDR3 loop spans 11 amino acids. CDR3 residues: CSAEPQETQYF. CDR3 in DNA: TGCAGCGCCGAGCCCCAAGAGACCCAGTACTTC.